This record covers a single T cell receptor (beta chain). The sample belongs to a study of blood T cell repertoires in COVID-19. Study as a whole: Donors in the United States, Italy and Spain gave samples during acute or convalescent COVID-19. PBMCs, B-cell-depleted T cells, or T cells provided the cDNA or gDNA that made up the material.

In the original processing: Estimated nucleated cell counts came from reference gene primer amplification. TCRdb's copy holds only in-frame clones and misses some; the assay was immunoSEQ multiplex PCR. The V and J calls and clone size are taken from that table; D and trimming were inferred from the DNA. The sample lists about 350,000 clones, almost 90% occurring once. Adults between about 18 and 89 years of age took part from 20 to 25 US areas. CDR3 size: 14 residues. Looked up from germline, CDR1 is SNHLY and CDR2 is FYNNEI. V was shortened by 9 bases and J by 7 bases, with 22 bases between the two germline ends.

The material sequenced was PBMCs or T cells enriched from blood (not recorded which). The genes are TRBV2 and TRBJ2-7; tentative D call: TRBD2 (6 bases). The receptor was derived from a woman between 25 and 40 years old who had been exposed to COVID-19. The CDR3 spells CASRRTGDPAEQYF. The CDR3 DNA is TGTGCCAGTAGACGAACGGGAGACCCAGCGGAGCAGTACTTC.